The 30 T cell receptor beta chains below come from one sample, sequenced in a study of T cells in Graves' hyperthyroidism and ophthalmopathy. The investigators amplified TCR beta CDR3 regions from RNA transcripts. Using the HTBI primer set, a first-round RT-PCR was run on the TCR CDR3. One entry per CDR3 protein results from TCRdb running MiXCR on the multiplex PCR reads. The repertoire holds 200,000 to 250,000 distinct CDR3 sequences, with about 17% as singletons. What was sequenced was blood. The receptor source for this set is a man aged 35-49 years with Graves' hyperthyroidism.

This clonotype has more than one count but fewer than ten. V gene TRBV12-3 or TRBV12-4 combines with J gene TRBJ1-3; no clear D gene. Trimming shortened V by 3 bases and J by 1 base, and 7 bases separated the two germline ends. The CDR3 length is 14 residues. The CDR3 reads CASSFSGSGNTIYF. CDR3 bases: TGTGCCAGCAGTTTCTCTGGGTCTGGAAACACCATATATTTT.

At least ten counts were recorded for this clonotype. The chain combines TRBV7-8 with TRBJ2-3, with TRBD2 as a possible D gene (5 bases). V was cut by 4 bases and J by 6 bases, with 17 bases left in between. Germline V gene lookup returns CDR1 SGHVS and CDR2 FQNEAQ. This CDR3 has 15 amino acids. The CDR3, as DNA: TGTGCCAGCAGCTCCGGGGTCGCTTTAGCCGATACGCAGTATTTT. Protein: CASSSGVALADTQYF.

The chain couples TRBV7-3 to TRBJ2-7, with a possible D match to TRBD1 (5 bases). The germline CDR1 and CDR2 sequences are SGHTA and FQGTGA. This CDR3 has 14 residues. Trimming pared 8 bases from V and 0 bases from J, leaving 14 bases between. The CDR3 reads CASRTSESSYEQYF. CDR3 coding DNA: TGTGCCAGCCGGACATCCGAGAGCTCCTACGAGCAGTACTTC.

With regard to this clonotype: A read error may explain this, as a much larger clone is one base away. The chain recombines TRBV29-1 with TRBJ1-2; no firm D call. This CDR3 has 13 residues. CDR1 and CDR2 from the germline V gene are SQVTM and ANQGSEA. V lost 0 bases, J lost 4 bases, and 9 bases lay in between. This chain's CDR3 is CSVEDDGSYGYTF. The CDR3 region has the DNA TGCAGCGTTGAAGATGACGGGAGCTATGGCTACACCTTC.

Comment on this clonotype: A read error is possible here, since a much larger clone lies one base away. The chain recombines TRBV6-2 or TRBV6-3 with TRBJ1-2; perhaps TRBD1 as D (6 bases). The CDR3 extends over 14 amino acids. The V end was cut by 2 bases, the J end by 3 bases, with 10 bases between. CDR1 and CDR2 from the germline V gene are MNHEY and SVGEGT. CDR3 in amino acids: CASSYPTGHYGYTF. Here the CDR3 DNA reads TGTGCCAGCAGTTACCCGACAGGCCACTATGGCTACACCTTC.

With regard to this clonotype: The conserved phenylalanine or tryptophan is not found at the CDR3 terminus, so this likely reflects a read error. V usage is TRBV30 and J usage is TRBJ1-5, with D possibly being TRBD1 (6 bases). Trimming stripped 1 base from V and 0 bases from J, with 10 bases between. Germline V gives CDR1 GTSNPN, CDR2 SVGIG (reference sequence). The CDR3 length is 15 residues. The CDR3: CAWSAGHYSNQPQHL. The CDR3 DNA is TGTGCCTGGAGTGCGGGACATTATAGCAATCAGCCCCAGCATCTT.

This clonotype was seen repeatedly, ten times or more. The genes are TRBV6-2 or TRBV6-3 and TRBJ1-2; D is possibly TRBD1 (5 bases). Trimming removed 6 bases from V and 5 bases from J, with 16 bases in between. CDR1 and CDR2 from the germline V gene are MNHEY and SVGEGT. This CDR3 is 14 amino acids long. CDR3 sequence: CASSHDGGRYGYTF. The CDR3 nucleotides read TGTGCCAGCAGCCACGACGGGGGTAGATATGGCTACACCTTC.

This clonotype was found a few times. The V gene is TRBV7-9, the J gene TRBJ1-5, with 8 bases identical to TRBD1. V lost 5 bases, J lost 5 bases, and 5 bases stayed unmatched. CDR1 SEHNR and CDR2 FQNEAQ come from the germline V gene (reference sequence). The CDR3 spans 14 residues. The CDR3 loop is CASSPTGADQPQHF. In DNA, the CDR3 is TGTGCCAGCAGCCCGACAGGGGCGGATCAGCCCCAGCATTTT. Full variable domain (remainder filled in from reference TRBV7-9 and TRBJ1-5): DTGVSQNPRHKITKRGQNVTFRCDPISEHNRLYWYRQTLGQGPEFLTYFQNEAQLEKSRLLSDRFSAERPKGSFSTLEIQRTEQGDSAMYLCASSPTGADQPQHFGDGTRLSIL.

The DNA of the CDR3 is TGTGCCAGCAGTCCACGGACAGACGCCGGGGGACTGTTTTTT. It is translated as CASSPRTDAGGLFF. This chain connects TRBV6-1 to TRBJ2-2; possibly TRBD1 or TRBD2 for D (6 bases each). The CDR3 spans 14 residues. Trimming removed 5 bases at V and 14 bases at J, with 21 bases between. Germline V gene data show CDR1 as MNHNS and CDR2 as SASEGT.

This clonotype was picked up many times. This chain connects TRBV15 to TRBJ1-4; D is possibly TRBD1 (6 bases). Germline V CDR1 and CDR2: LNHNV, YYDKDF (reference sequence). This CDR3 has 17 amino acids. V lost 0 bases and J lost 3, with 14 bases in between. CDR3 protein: CATSRDSHRAPNEKLFF. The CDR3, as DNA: TGTGCCACCAGCAGAGATTCCCACAGGGCCCCTAATGAAAAACTGTTTTTT.

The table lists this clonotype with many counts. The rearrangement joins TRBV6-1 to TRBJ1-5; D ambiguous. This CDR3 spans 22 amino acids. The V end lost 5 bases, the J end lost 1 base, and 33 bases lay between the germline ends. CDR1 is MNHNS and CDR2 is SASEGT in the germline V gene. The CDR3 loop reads CASSYWSFDRLGGLGSNQPQHF. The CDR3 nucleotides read TGTGCCAGCAGTTATTGGTCGTTTGATCGGCTGGGCGGACTCGGGAGCAATCAGCCCCAGCATTTT.

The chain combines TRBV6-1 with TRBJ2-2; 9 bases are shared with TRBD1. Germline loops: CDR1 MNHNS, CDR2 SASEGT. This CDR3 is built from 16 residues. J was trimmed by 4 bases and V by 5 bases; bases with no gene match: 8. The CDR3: CASSTGDRARTGELFF. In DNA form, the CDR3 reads TGTGCCAGCAGTACCGGGGACAGGGCCCGCACCGGGGAGCTGTTTTTT.

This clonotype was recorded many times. The CDR3 region has the DNA TGTGCCAGCAGTCCCCTACCTATGGAATCCCTTACTACTGAAGCTTTCTTT. Translating it yields CASSPLPMESLTTEAFF. The V gene is TRBV12-3 or TRBV12-4, the J gene TRBJ1-1; D is ambiguous. The V end was cut by 5 bases, the J end by 5 bases, with 24 bases between. The CDR3 sequence is 17 residues long.

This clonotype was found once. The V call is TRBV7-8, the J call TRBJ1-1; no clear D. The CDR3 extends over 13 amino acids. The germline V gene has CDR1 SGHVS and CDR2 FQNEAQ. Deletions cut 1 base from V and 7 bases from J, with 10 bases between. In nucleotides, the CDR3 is TGTGCCAGCAGCTTAGATAAGGGTATTGAAGCTTTCTTT. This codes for CASSLDKGIEAFF.

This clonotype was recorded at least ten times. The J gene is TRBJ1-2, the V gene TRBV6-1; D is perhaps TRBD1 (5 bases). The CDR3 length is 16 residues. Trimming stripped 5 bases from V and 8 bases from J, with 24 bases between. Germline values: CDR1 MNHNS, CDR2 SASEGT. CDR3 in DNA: TGTGCCAGCAGTCCGTCGGGGGGAGGTGCCCTGAGGGGCTACACCTTC. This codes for CASSPSGGGALRGYTF.

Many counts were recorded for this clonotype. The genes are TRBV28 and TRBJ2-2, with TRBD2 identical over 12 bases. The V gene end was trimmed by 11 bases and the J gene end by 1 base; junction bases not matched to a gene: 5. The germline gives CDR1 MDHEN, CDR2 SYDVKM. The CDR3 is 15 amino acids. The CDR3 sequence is CAGGGLAGNTGELFF. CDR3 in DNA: TGTGCCGGAGGGGGACTAGCGGGGAACACCGGGGAGCTGTTTTTT.

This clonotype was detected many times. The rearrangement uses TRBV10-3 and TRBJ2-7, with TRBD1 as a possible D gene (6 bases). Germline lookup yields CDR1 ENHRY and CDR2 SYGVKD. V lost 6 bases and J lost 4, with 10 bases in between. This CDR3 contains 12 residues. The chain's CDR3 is CAISNQGYEQYF. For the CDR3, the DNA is TGTGCCATCAGCAACCAGGGGTACGAGCAGTACTTC.

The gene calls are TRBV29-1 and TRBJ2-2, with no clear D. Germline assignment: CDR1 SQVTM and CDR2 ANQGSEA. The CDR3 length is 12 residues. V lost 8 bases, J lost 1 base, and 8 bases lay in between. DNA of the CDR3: TGCAGCTCCGTGGGGAACACCGGGGAGCTGTTTTTT. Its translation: CSSVGNTGELFF.

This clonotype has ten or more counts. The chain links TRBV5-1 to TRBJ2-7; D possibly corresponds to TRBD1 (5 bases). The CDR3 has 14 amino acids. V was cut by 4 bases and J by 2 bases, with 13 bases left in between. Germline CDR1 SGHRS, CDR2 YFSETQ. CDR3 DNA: TGCGCCAGCAGCCAGGATCAGGGTCCCTACGAGCAGTACTTC. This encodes CASSQDQGPYEQYF.

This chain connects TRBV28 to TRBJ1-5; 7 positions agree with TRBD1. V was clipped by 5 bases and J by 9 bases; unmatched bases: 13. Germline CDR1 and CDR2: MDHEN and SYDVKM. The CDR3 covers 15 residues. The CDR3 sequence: CASSPNRGMGTPQHF. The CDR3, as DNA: TGTGCCAGCAGTCCAAACAGGGGAATGGGCACGCCCCAGCATTTT.

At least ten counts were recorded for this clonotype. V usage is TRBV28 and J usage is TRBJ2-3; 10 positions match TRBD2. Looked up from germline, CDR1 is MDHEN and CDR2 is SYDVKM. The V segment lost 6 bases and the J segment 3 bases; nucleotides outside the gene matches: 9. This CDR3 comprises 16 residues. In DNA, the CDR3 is TGTGCCAGCAGCCTGTTCCTAGCGGGGGTTACAGATACGCAGTATTTT. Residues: CASSLFLAGVTDTQYF.

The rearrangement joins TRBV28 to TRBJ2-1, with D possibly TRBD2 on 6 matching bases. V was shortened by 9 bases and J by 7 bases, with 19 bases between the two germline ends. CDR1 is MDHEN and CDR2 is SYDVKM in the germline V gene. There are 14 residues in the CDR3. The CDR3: CASTFRDLLNEQFF. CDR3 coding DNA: TGTGCCAGTACTTTCCGGGACTTACTGAATGAGCAGTTCTTC.

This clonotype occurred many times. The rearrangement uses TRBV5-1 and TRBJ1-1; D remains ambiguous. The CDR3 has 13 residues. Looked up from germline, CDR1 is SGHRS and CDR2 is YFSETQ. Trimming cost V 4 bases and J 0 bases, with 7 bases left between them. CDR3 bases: TGCGCCAGCAGCGCGGCTATGAACACTGAAGCTTTCTTT. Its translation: CASSAAMNTEAFF.

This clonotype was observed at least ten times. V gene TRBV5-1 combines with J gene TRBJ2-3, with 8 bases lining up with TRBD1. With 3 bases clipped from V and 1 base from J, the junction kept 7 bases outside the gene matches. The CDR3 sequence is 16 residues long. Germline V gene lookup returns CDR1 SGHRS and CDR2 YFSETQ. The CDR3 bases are TGCGCCAGCAGCTACTTACCGGGACAGGGCACAGATACGCAGTATTTT. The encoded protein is CASSYLPGQGTDTQYF. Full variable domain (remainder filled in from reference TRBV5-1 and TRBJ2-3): KAGVTQTPRYLIKTRGQQVTLSCSPISGHRSVSWYQQTPGQGLQFLFEYFSETQRNKGNFPGRFSGRQFSNSRSEMNVSTLELGDSALYLCASSYLPGQGTDTQYFGPGTRLTVL.

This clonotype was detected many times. CDR3 in DNA: TGCGCCAGCAGCCTCGGACAGAACACCGGGGAGCTGTTTTTT. The encoded protein is CASSLGQNTGELFF. J is TRBJ2-2 and V is TRBV5-1; D is possibly TRBD1 (5 bases). Trimming pared 4 bases from V and 1 base from J, leaving 8 bases between. This CDR3 has 14 residues. Per germline, CDR1 SGHRS and CDR2 YFSETQ.

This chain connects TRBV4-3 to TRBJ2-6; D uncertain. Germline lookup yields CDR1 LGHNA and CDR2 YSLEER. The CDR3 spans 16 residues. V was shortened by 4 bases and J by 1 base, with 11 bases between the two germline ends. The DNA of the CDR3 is TGCGCCAGCAGCCTTCGGACCGGTTCTGGGGCCAACGTCCTGACTTTC. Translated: CASSLRTGSGANVLTF.

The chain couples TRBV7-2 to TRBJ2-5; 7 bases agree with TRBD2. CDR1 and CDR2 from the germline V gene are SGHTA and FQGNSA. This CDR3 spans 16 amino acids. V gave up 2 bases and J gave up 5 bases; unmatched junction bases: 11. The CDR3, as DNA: TGTGCCAGCAGCTTAAGGCCTGGGGGGGATCCGGAGACCCAGTACTTC. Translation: CASSLRPGGDPETQYF.

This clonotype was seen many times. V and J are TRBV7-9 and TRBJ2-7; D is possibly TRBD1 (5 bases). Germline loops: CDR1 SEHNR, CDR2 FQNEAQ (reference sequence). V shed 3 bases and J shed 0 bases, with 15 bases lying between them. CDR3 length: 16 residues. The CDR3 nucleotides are TGTGCCAGCAGCTTCCGCCCACTGGGGCCCTCCTACGAGCAGTACTTC. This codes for CASSFRPLGPSYEQYF.

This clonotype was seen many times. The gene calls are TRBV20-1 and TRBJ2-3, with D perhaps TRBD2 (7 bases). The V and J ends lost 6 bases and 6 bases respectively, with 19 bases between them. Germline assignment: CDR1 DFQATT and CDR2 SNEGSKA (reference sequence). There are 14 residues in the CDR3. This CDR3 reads CSALPGRGGDTQYF. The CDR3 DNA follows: TGCAGTGCCCTCCCGGGGAGGGGGGGTGATACGCAGTATTTT.

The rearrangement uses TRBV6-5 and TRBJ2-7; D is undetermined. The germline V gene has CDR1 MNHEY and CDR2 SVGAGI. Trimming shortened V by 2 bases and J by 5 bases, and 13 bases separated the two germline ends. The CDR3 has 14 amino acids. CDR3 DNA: TGTGCCAGCAGTTACAGGGCTACTTTGCACGAGCAGTACTTC. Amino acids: CASSYRATLHEQYF.